This T cell receptor beta chain derives from a study of T cells after yellow fever vaccination. Broader study findings: When the response was secondary, it was weaker but reached its peak faster, day 5 versus 15. Boosting was followed by the reappearance of most primary-vaccination clones (about 96% CD4, about 90% CD8). Repertoires obtained by FACS sorting could include abundant clonotypes that entered as contaminants from the bulk population.

TCR cDNA, made by 5'RACE template switching, carried an added universal primer site and UMIs. TCRdb re-called the 5' RACE reads through MiXCR, storing one row per CDR3 protein. Seen here are hundreds of thousands of distinct CDR3 sequences, less than 20% observed once, and the top ten hold around 15%. The CDR3 totals 13 residues. Germline V gene data show CDR1 as SEHNR and CDR2 as FQNEAQ (reference sequence). Deletions cut 4 bases from V and 5 bases from J, with 8 bases between. This clonotype turned up a few times. Its antigen is unidentified. The chain employs TRBV7-9 and TRBJ2-2, with D unresolved. The clonotype originates from a man aged 18 to 29 who received the YFV17D yellow fever vaccine. The sample consisted of PBMCs, taken less than 6 days after the first yellow fever vaccination. The CDR3 region has the DNA TGTGCCAGCAGCTCCCAGCTAACCGGGGAGCTGTTTTTT. This translates into CASSSQLTGELFF. Based on the CDR3 plus reference TRBV7-9 and TRBJ2-2, the full variable domain is DTGVSQNPRHKITKRGQNVTFRCDPISEHNRLYWYRQTLGQGPEFLTYFQNEAQLEKSRLLSDRFSAERPKGSFSTLEIQRTEQGDSAMYLCASSSQLTGELFFGEGSRLTVL.